Listed here are 6 T cell receptor beta chains from one sample, sequenced in a study of cytomegalovirus exposure and HLA in healthy donors. The PCR ran on 60 Vbeta and 13 Jbeta primers. Method: immunoSEQ multiplex PCR; TCRdb's copy keeps in-frame clones and lacks some. In the table there are over 100,000 clones, roughly three quarters of which are singletons. The source material was PBMCs. The receptors originated from a woman between 40 and 50 years old in good health and CMV-seropositive.

This clone was observed a single time. The CDR3 DNA sequence: TGTGCCAGCGTACTCCTAACCTCCTACAATGAGCAGTTCTTC. Its translation: CASVLLTSYNEQFF. This chain uses TRBV2 with TRBJ2-1; D is uncertain. Trimming shortened V by 8 bases and J by 0 bases, and 11 bases separated the two germline ends. This CDR3 spans 14 amino acids. Germline V lookup: CDR1 SNHLY, CDR2 FYNNEI.

J is TRBJ1-2 and V is TRBV25-1; TRBD1 matches 11 bases. In germline, CDR1 is MGHDK, CDR2 SYGVNS. The V segment lost 6 bases and the J segment 3 bases; nucleotides outside the gene matches: 3. The CDR3 is 14 amino acids. In DNA form, the CDR3 reads TGTGCCAGCAGGAGGACAGGGGGCCACTATGGCTACACCTTC. It is translated as CASRRTGGHYGYTF.

The chain employs TRBV4-2 and TRBJ2-1, with D perhaps matching TRBD1 (5 bases). V was pared by 3 bases and J by 5 bases, with 11 bases between. The CDR3 totals 14 residues. Germline V gene sequence: CDR1 LGHNA, CDR2 YNFKEQ. The CDR3 DNA reads as TGTGCCAGCAGCCATCCCGGCAGGGACAATGAGCAGTTCTTC. Translated: CASSHPGRDNEQFF.

The J gene is TRBJ2-1, the V gene TRBV27, with TRBD2 matching 7 bases. The J segment lost 4 bases and the V segment lost 6 bases, leaving 6 bases of the junction unmatched. The CDR3 is made up of 14 amino acids. Germline assignment: CDR1 MNHEY and CDR2 SMNVEV (reference sequence). CDR3 bases: TGTGCCAGCAGGGGTCTGCGGGGGTACAATGAGCAGTTCTTC. Its protein product is CASRGLRGYNEQFF.

This chain joins TRBV5-4 and TRBJ1-2; maybe TRBD1 (6 bases). This CDR3 comprises 13 residues. Trimming pared 4 bases from V and 5 bases from J, leaving 12 bases between. Germline V lookup: CDR1 SGHNT, CDR2 YYREEE (reference sequence). CDR3 DNA sequence: TGTGCCAGCAGCCTGGGACACCGATATGGCTACACCTTC. Translating it yields CASSLGHRYGYTF.

The chain recombines TRBV15 with TRBJ2-5; D may be TRBD1 (5 bases). The CDR3 consists of 13 residues. Between the trimmed V and J ends, which lost 6 bases and 5 bases, there was a span of 13 bases. Germline V gene data show CDR1 as LNHNV and CDR2 as YYDKDF (reference sequence). Written as DNA, the CDR3 is TGTGCCACCAGGGGCTCTGGGGCCGAGACCCAGTACTTC. Translating gives CATRGSGAETQYF.